Presented here are 20 T cell receptor beta chains from one specimen sequenced in a study of breast tumors, draining lymph nodes, adjacent tissues. TCRdb analysed the multiplex PCR reads with MiXCR anew, one entry per CDR3 protein. The sample yields fewer than 300,000 distinct CDR3 sequences, around 32% seen once. Breast cancer patients provided tissue from their axillary draining lymph nodes. Sequenced sample: axillary lymph node tissue. The source is a female donor with breast cancer. Some clones in this sample may be carry-over from other donors' samples.

This clonotype was observed at least ten times. This rearrangement joins TRBV28 to TRBJ2-5; maybe TRBD1 (6 bases). The CDR3 runs to 15 residues. The germline V and J ends were trimmed by 7 bases and 2 bases, with 17 bases remaining between them. In germline, CDR1 is MDHEN, CDR2 SYDVKM. The CDR3 loop is CASKDSQGEQETQYF. The CDR3, as DNA: TGTGCCAGCAAAGACTCACAGGGCGAACAAGAGACCCAGTACTTC.

This clonotype showed up many times. The chain uses TRBV5-6 and TRBJ2-5; D could derive from TRBD1 or TRBD2 (5 bases each). The CDR3 length is 14 residues. The V gene lost 1 base and the J gene lost 5 bases, with 12 bases spanning the gap. Germline V gene data show CDR1 as SGHDT and CDR2 as YYEEEE. The CDR3, as DNA: TGTGCCAGCAGCTTGTTCGCAGGGACGGAGACCCAGTACTTC. This sequence encodes CASSLFAGTETQYF.

The table lists this clonotype with a count of one. The chain is built from TRBV18 and TRBJ1-5, with 9 bases aligning to TRBD1. The V gene end was trimmed by 3 bases and the J gene end by 6 bases; junction bases not matched to a gene: 6. From germline, CDR1 is KGHSH and CDR2 LQKENI. The CDR3 sequence is 15 residues long. CDR3 DNA sequence: TGTGCCAGCTCACCGGGACAGGGTAGGATTCAGCCCCAGCATTTT. Translated: CASSPGQGRIQPQHF.

The sample holds many counts of this clonotype. The J gene is TRBJ2-3, the V gene TRBV5-1; 8 nucleotides match TRBD2. Germline CDR1 is SGHRS and CDR2 is YFSETQ. The V and J ends lost 5 bases and 5 bases, in that order; junction bases with no gene match: 13. The CDR3 covers 16 residues. CDR3 in DNA: TGCGCCAGCAGTCCCGCGGTCGGGAGGGACCAAGATACGCAGTATTTT. Encoded protein: CASSPAVGRDQDTQYF. Looking up the rest from reference TRBV5-1 and TRBJ2-3 gives the full variable domain: KAGVTQTPRYLIKTRGQQVTLSCSPISGHRSVSWYQQTPGQGLQFLFEYFSETQRNKGNFPGRFSGRQFSNSRSEMNVSTLELGDSALYLCASSPAVGRDQDTQYFGPGTRLTVL.

This clonotype was seen ten or more times. The chain employs TRBV11-2 and TRBJ2-5; 8 nucleotides match TRBD2. The germline CDR1 and CDR2 sequences are SGHAT and FQNNGV. With 3 bases clipped from V and 2 bases from J, the junction kept 2 bases outside the gene matches. This CDR3 is 14 amino acids long. CDR3 sequence: CASSFTSGQETQYF. The CDR3 coding sequence is TGTGCCAGCAGCTTTACTAGCGGACAAGAGACCCAGTACTTC.

The sample holds many counts of this clonotype. The chain has TRBV5-1 and TRBJ2-5, with a tentative D call TRBD2 (5 bases). The CDR3 loop spans 15 amino acids. The V end lost 1 base, the J end lost 4 bases, and 14 bases lay between the germline ends. Germline assignment: CDR1 SGHRS and CDR2 YFSETQ. Here the CDR3 reads CASSLSTAAGETQYF. CDR3 bases: TGCGCCAGCAGCTTGTCCACAGCCGCGGGAGAGACCCAGTACTTC.

This clonotype was seen more than once but under ten times. This sequence joins TRBV24-1 and TRBJ2-2; D unresolved. V shed 4 bases and J shed 2 bases, with 7 bases lying between them. Germline loops: CDR1 KGHDR, CDR2 SFDVKD. This CDR3 comprises 14 residues. This CDR3 reads CATSEHLNTGELFF. The CDR3 nucleotides are TGTGCCACCAGTGAACATCTAAACACCGGGGAGCTGTTTTTT.

This clonotype was seen at least ten times. The rearrangement joins TRBV30 to TRBJ2-7; 8 bases are a match to TRBD1. The CDR3 extends over 11 amino acids. V was clipped by 5 bases and J by 12 bases; unmatched bases: 9. Per the germline V gene, CDR1 is GTSNPN and CDR2 is SVGIG (reference sequence). CDR3 in amino acids: CAWGYRQGPYF. Written as DNA, the CDR3 is TGTGCCTGGGGCTACCGACAGGGGCCGTACTTC.

This clonotype was seen ten or more times. The rearrangement links TRBV12-3 or TRBV12-4 to TRBJ1-4; D perhaps matches TRBD1 (5 bases). The CDR3 is 14 residues long. The germline V and J ends were trimmed by 7 bases and 8 bases, with 17 bases remaining between them. The CDR3 reads CASTPGTFEEKLFF. The CDR3 DNA follows: TGTGCCAGCACCCCAGGGACTTTCGAAGAAAAACTGTTTTTT.

As for this clonotype: In this CDR3 the conserved last residue, phenylalanine or tryptophan, is missing, so a read error is likely. The chain recombines TRBV29-1 with TRBJ2-5; unclear D gene. V shed 6 bases and J shed 4 bases, with 6 bases lying between them. CDR1 is SQVTM and CDR2 is ANQGSEA in the germline V gene. The CDR3 consists of 10 residues. The DNA for the CDR3 is TGCAGCGTCCAAGGAGAGACCCAGTACCTC. This encodes CSVQGETQYL.

The gene calls are TRBV11-2 and TRBJ2-7; D is uncertain. From germline, CDR1 is SGHAT and CDR2 FQNNGV. This CDR3 has 14 residues. V gave up 1 base and J gave up 2 bases, with 9 bases separating them. The CDR3 DNA follows: TGTGCCAGCAGCTTAGGCAGACAAACCTACGAGCAGTACTTC. This sequence encodes CASSLGRQTYEQYF. The full variable domain, in which reference TRBV11-2 and TRBJ2-7 provide the parts outside the CDR3, is EAGVAQSPRYKIIEKRQSVAFWCNPISGHATLYWYQQILGQGPKLLIQFQNNGVVDDSQLPKDRFSAERLKGVDSTLKIQPAKLEDSAVYLCASSLGRQTYEQYFGPGTRLTVT.

This clonotype was recorded many times. The chain couples TRBV15 to TRBJ2-1; 16 bases fit TRBD2. With 7 bases clipped from V and 4 bases from J, the junction kept 10 bases outside the gene matches. Germline lookup yields CDR1 LNHNV and CDR2 YYDKDF (reference sequence). The CDR3 is made up of 18 amino acids. The CDR3 nucleotides read TGTGCCACCAACACAAGAGGGACTAGCGGGAGGGGTTACAATGAGCAGTTCTTC. Translation gives CATNTRGTSGRGYNEQFF.

CDR3 in DNA: TGTGCCAGCAGGAAGGACAGGGTATCGGATAATTCACCCCTCCACTTT. This translates into CASRKDRVSDNSPLHF. The V and J genes are TRBV6-4 and TRBJ1-6, with 8 positions matching TRBD1. The CDR3 runs to 16 residues. Germline trimming cut 6 bases from V and 5 bases from J; bases unmatched to any gene: 9. Germline CDR1 is MRHNA and CDR2 is SNTAGT.

This clonotype appeared many times. The J gene is TRBJ2-2, the V gene TRBV19; no firm D call. The CDR3 extends over 15 amino acids. V lost 3 bases and J 3 bases, leaving 11 bases between the germline ends. Per germline, CDR1 LNHDA and CDR2 SQIVND (reference sequence). The CDR3 region has the DNA TGTGCCAGTAGTATGAATCGGCGGCACACCGGGGAGCTGTTTTTT. Translation gives CASSMNRRHTGELFF.

This clonotype was recorded many times. The rearrangement links TRBV19 to TRBJ1-2; no definite D call. V was shortened by 2 bases and J by 4 bases, with 14 bases between the two germline ends. CDR1 and CDR2 (germline): LNHDA, SQIVND (reference sequence). The CDR3 covers 15 residues. The DNA for the CDR3 is TGTGCCAGTAGTATATCGCAGGATTTTATCTATGGCTACACCTTC. It specifies CASSISQDFIYGYTF.

This clonotype has at least ten counts. A read error is possible here, since a much larger clone lies one base away. The gene calls are TRBV20-1 and TRBJ2-5, with 12 bases matching TRBD2. CDR3 size: 16 residues. The V segment lost 1 base and the J segment 7 bases; nucleotides outside the gene matches: 10. The germline CDR1 and CDR2 sequences are DFQATT and SNEGSKA (reference sequence). CDR3 protein: CSARARLAGAGATQYF. CDR3 nucleotide sequence: TGCAGTGCTAGAGCCCGACTAGCGGGAGCTGGGGCGACCCAGTACTTC.

The chain carries TRBV5-1 and TRBJ2-1; no firm D call. V was clipped by 4 bases and J by 6 bases, with 11 bases between them. The CDR3 totals 13 residues. Germline CDR1 and CDR2: SGHRS and YFSETQ. The CDR3 sequence: CASSVWVGNEQFF. The CDR3 nucleotides read TGCGCCAGCAGCGTGTGGGTCGGCAATGAGCAGTTCTTC.

This clonotype was counted ten times or more. V and J are TRBV5-1 and TRBJ2-2, with D tentatively TRBD2 (5 bases). CDR3 length: 13 amino acids. Per the germline V gene, CDR1 is SGHRS and CDR2 is YFSETQ. Trimming left V 6 bases short and J 2 bases short, with 8 bases between. CDR3 loop: CASTSGNTGELFF. CDR3 DNA: TGCGCCAGCACTTCGGGAAACACCGGGGAGCTGTTTTTT.

In this sample, this clonotype turned up many times. The chain carries TRBV20-1 and TRBJ2-1; D not resolved. Trimming pared 6 bases from V and 11 bases from J, leaving 11 bases between. There are 10 residues in the CDR3. In germline, CDR1 is DFQATT, CDR2 SNEGSKA (reference sequence). CDR3 nucleotides: TGCAGTGCGCCGCTAAAGAAGCAGTTCTTC. Residues: CSAPLKKQFF.

Ten or more counts support this clonotype. A read error may produce the germline difference seen at one junction end. The chain combines TRBV7-6 with TRBJ2-5, with TRBD2 matching over 8 bases. This CDR3 has 13 residues. Germline values: CDR1 SGHVS, CDR2 FNYEAQ. CDR3 sequence (DNA): TGTGCCAGCAGCTTAGACCCCAGCGGGAGCTTAGACTTC. Translation: CASSLDPSGSLDF.